These 26 T cell receptor beta chains were sequenced from one sample in a study of cytomegalovirus exposure and HLA in healthy donors (dated 2017 in TCRdb). Receptor libraries were prepared by the immunoSEQ multiplex PCR assay. For the multiplex PCR, a mixture combining 60 forward primers for TCR Vbeta segments and 13 reverse primers for TCR Jbeta segments was used. TCRdb retrieved this table from immuneACCESS and kept in-frame rearrangements only. Not all clones are present; in checked studies, unresolved V genes account for under half, and no reason is known for the remainder. The table for this sample lists 200,000 to 250,000 clones; around 85% of them were counted only once. The ten most abundant clones make up roughly 1.3% of the sample. Material for sequencing was PBMCs. These receptors came from a human donor in good health.

This chain uses TRBV6-5 with TRBJ1-2, with D possibly TRBD1 on 5 matching bases. Trimming removed 5 bases from V and 1 base from J, with 8 bases in between. The CDR3 consists of 13 residues. Germline V gene sequence: CDR1 MNHEY, CDR2 SVGAGI. CDR3 loop: CASSTRDNYGYTF. The CDR3 DNA follows: TGTGCCAGCAGTACCAGGGATAACTATGGCTACACCTTC.

V is TRBV11-2 and J is TRBJ2-7; the D is unclear. The CDR3 totals 12 residues. Germline CDR1 SGHAT, CDR2 FQNNGV. V was cut by 7 bases and J by 0 bases, with 7 bases left in between. The CDR3 DNA is TGTGCCAGCACCTCGAGCTCCTACGAGCAGTACTTC. This encodes CASTSSSYEQYF. Using reference TRBV11-2 and TRBJ2-7 for the parts outside the CDR3, the full variable domain is EAGVAQSPRYKIIEKRQSVAFWCNPISGHATLYWYQQILGQGPKLLIQFQNNGVVDDSQLPKDRFSAERLKGVDSTLKIQPAKLEDSAVYLCASTSSSYEQYFGPGTRLTVT.

The sample holds one count of this clone. This rearrangement joins TRBV6-6 to TRBJ2-1; no definite D call. V gave up 0 bases and J gave up 12 bases, with 9 bases separating them. Germline CDR1 MNHNY, CDR2 SVGAGI (reference sequence). This CDR3 region has 12 residues. In nucleotides, the CDR3 is TGTGCCAGCAGTTACTCGATAACCGGGCAGTTCTTC. It is translated as CASSYSITGQFF.

The chain carries TRBV6-6 and TRBJ2-7, with a tentative D call TRBD1 (6 bases). Germline V CDR1 and CDR2: MNHNY, SVGAGI (reference sequence). The CDR3 extends over 12 amino acids. The V gene lost 7 bases and the J gene lost 4 bases, with 11 bases spanning the gap. The CDR3 region has the DNA TGTGCCAGCAATTTACAGGGTTACGAGCAGTACTTC. It is translated as CASNLQGYEQYF.

V is TRBV6-5 and J is TRBJ1-5; 7 bases align to TRBD1. The V gene end was trimmed by 4 bases and the J gene end by 7 bases; junction bases not matched to a gene: 10. CDR1 is MNHEY, CDR2 SVGAGI, per germline. The CDR3 spans 15 residues. CDR3 loop: CASSWDGSRGQPQHF. CDR3 nucleotide sequence: TGTGCCAGCAGTTGGGACGGATCCAGGGGGCAGCCCCAGCATTTT.

The J gene is TRBJ1-2, the V gene TRBV25-1; D call uncertain. Per the germline V gene, CDR1 is MGHDK and CDR2 is SYGVNS. V lost 1 base and J 7 bases, leaving 4 bases between the germline ends. The CDR3 consists of 11 residues. The CDR3 here is CASSEFLGYTF. CDR3 DNA: TGTGCCAGCAGTGAATTTCTTGGCTACACCTTC.

This CDR3 is CASSPDGGSTDTQYF. In nucleotides, the CDR3 is TGCGCCAGCAGCCCTGATGGGGGGAGCACAGATACGCAGTATTTT. This chain connects TRBV5-1 to TRBJ2-3, with a weak D call TRBD2 (6 bases). This CDR3 comprises 15 residues. The V gene lost 4 bases and the J gene lost 0 bases, with 12 bases spanning the gap. In germline, CDR1 is SGHRS, CDR2 YFSETQ.

The V gene is TRBV5-8, the J gene TRBJ2-7; 9 bases agree with TRBD1. The CDR3 consists of 15 residues. Germline V gives CDR1 SGHTS, CDR2 YDEGEE. With V trimmed by 4 bases and J by 1 base, 6 bases remained unmatched. CDR3 coding DNA: TGTGCCAGCAGCCCGGAACAGGGGGCATCCTACGAGCAGTACTTC. Translated, it gives CASSPEQGASYEQYF.

In this sample, this clone turned up once. The germline gene is not matched at one end of the junction; a read error may be the cause. The genes are TRBV7-7 and TRBJ2-3; no definite D call. CDR1 SSHAT and CDR2 FNYEAQ come from the germline V gene (reference sequence). The CDR3 is 17 amino acids. The CDR3 loop is CASSLRSVSSRTNTQYF. DNA of the CDR3: TGTGCTAGCAGCTTACGGTCTGTGTCGAGTCGCACGAATACGCAGTATTTT.

The chain joins TRBV28 to TRBJ1-2; D is undetermined. Germline V gene sequence: CDR1 MDHEN, CDR2 SYDVKM. This CDR3 region has 12 residues. Deletions cut 7 bases from V and 3 bases from J, with 9 bases between. As DNA, the CDR3 is TGTGCCAGCAAGGCGGGGTACTATGGCTACACCTTC. Amino acids: CASKAGYYGYTF.

The V and J genes are TRBV7-3 and TRBJ2-1; D remains unclear. The CDR3 sequence is 14 residues long. Per the germline V gene, CDR1 is SGHTA and CDR2 is FQGTGA. V lost 1 base, J lost 4 bases, and 8 bases lay in between. Written as DNA, the CDR3 is TGTGCCAGCAGCTTAAGTCAGGTTTACAATGAGCAGTTCTTC. It codes for CASSLSQVYNEQFF.

The chain has TRBV6-6 and TRBJ2-1, with 9 bases fitting TRBD2. The germline V gene has CDR1 MNHNY and CDR2 SVGAGI (reference sequence). The CDR3 spans 15 residues. Trimming took 4 bases from V and 9 from J; bases not matched to a gene: 10. The CDR3: CASSLMSSGTGEQFF. In DNA, the CDR3 is TGTGCCAGCAGTTTGATGTCTAGCGGGACGGGTGAGCAGTTCTTC.

The rearrangement joins TRBV11-1 to TRBJ1-1; 8 nucleotides align to TRBD1. Germline V gives CDR1 SGHAT, CDR2 FQDESV (reference sequence). With V trimmed by 8 bases and J by 1 base, 15 bases remained unmatched. The CDR3 is made up of 17 amino acids. Here the CDR3 reads CASVASGTGYANTEAFF. The DNA for the CDR3 is TGTGCCAGCGTTGCGTCCGGGACAGGCTACGCGAACACTGAAGCTTTCTTT. The whole variable domain, remainder taken from reference TRBV11-1 and TRBJ1-1, is EAEVAQSPRYKITEKSQAVAFWCDPISGHATLYWYRQILGQGPELLVQFQDESVVDDSQLPKDRFSAERLKGVDSTLKIQPAELGDSAMYLCASVASGTGYANTEAFFGQGTRLTVV.

The table lists this clone with a count of one. This chain uses TRBV29-1 with TRBJ2-3; maybe TRBD2 (6 bases). The CDR3 totals 14 residues. V gave up 4 bases and J gave up 3 bases, with 14 bases separating them. Germline-derived CDR1 and CDR2 are SQVTM and ANQGSEA. The CDR3 reads CSVVSGAGTDTQYF. CDR3 DNA sequence: TGCAGCGTTGTATCTGGGGCGGGAACAGATACGCAGTATTTT.

The J gene is TRBJ2-7, the V gene TRBV5-1; D might be TRBD2 (7 bases). The ends were cut back, 4 bases at V and 6 bases at J, with 23 bases in the middle. CDR1 SGHRS and CDR2 YFSETQ come from the germline V gene. This CDR3 has 16 amino acids. The DNA for the CDR3 is TGCGCCAGCAGCCAGACCGCAGGACTAGAGGGGGGCGAGCAGTACTTC. It is translated as CASSQTAGLEGGEQYF.

The chain employs TRBV5-1 and TRBJ2-7, with 13 bases lining up with TRBD2. Germline lookup yields CDR1 SGHRS and CDR2 YFSETQ. Trimming took 4 bases from V and 1 from J; bases not matched to a gene: 2. The CDR3 has 15 amino acids. CDR3 in amino acids: CASSQGLAGSYEQYF. Written as DNA, the CDR3 is TGCGCCAGCAGCCAGGGACTAGCGGGGTCCTACGAGCAGTACTTC. Full variable domain (remainder filled in from reference TRBV5-1 and TRBJ2-7): KAGVTQTPRYLIKTRGQQVTLSCSPISGHRSVSWYQQTPGQGLQFLFEYFSETQRNKGNFPGRFSGRQFSNSRSEMNVSTLELGDSALYLCASSQGLAGSYEQYFGPGTRLTVT.

Points on this clone: Compared with germline, one end of the junction differs, possibly owing to a read error. V is TRBV6-1 and J is TRBJ1-6; TRBD1 might be the D (5 bases). The CDR3 consists of 13 residues. The germline V gene encodes CDR1 MNHNS and CDR2 SASEGT. As DNA, the CDR3 is TGTGCCAGCGGGGGGGTGCGCTTTTCACCCCCCCACTTT. Protein: CASGGVRFSPPHF.

V and J are TRBV30 and TRBJ2-5; 7 nucleotides line up with TRBD1. After removal of 1 base from V and 7 bases from J, the junction contained 12 bases not matched to a gene. Germline V lookup: CDR1 GTSNPN, CDR2 SVGIG (reference sequence). This CDR3 has 15 residues. The CDR3 loop reads CAWSAGTELFGTQYF. The CDR3 nucleotides read TGTGCCTGGAGTGCCGGGACAGAACTTTTTGGGACCCAGTACTTC.

This sequence joins TRBV4-3 and TRBJ2-7, with TRBD2 identical over 12 bases. Losses at the gene ends were 0 bases for V and 3 bases for J; bases not matched to a gene: 9. From germline, CDR1 is LGHNA and CDR2 YSLEER. The CDR3 sequence is 18 residues long. The CDR3: CASSQDLYETSGSYEQYF. In DNA, the CDR3 is TGCGCCAGCAGCCAAGATTTGTACGAGACTAGCGGGAGCTACGAGCAGTACTTC.

The chain has TRBV6-6 and TRBJ2-7, with D perhaps matching TRBD1 (5 bases). Germline values: CDR1 MNHNY, CDR2 SVGAGI (reference sequence). V lost 6 bases and J 1 base, leaving 13 bases between the germline ends. The CDR3 is 14 residues long. The CDR3: CASRKLTDSYEQYF. The CDR3 nucleotides read TGTGCCAGCAGGAAACTGACAGATTCCTACGAGCAGTACTTC.

On this clone: The missing conserved phenylalanine or tryptophan at the end of this CDR3 makes a read error likely. Because the CDR3's place on the DNA is in doubt, the DNA is left out and the CDR3 is given as listed by TCRdb. CDR3 sequence: CASSLRDRALLILI. The V gene is TRBV27, the J gene TRBJ1-1; TRBD1 is taken as the D call from the table, unchecked against the DNA. The CDR3 has 14 residues if both end residues are counted. Germline V lookup: CDR1 MNHEY, CDR2 SMNVEV (reference sequence).

The chain has TRBV18 and TRBJ2-7; 8 nucleotides agree with TRBD2. Germline V lookup: CDR1 KGHSH, CDR2 LQKENI. V lost 3 bases to trimming and J lost 5 bases; unmatched junction nucleotides: 9. This CDR3 is 15 amino acids long. This chain's CDR3 is CASSPPGRGGDEQYF. CDR3 in DNA: TGTGCCAGCTCACCCCCCGGGAGGGGGGGCGACGAGCAGTACTTC.

The chain joins TRBV7-3 to TRBJ2-6, with a tentative D call TRBD1 (7 bases). This CDR3 comprises 15 residues. V lost 7 bases to trimming and J lost 0 bases, with 10 bases between them. Germline V gene sequence: CDR1 SGHTA, CDR2 FQGTGA. The CDR3: CASTGGPSGANVLTF. DNA for the CDR3: TGTGCCAGCACAGGGGGGCCCTCTGGGGCCAACGTCCTGACTTTC. The full variable domain, with the rest looked up from reference TRBV7-3 and TRBJ2-6, is GAGVSQTPSNKVTEKGKYVELRCDPISGHTALYWYRQSLGQGPEFLIYFQGTGAADDSGLPNDRFFAVRPEGSVSTLKIQRTERGDSAVYLCASTGGPSGANVLTFGAGSRLTVL.

This rearrangement joins TRBV5-4 to TRBJ2-5; 7 nucleotides match TRBD2. Trimming removed 7 bases from V and 2 bases from J; junction bases left unmatched: 8. This CDR3 has 14 residues. The germline gives CDR1 SGHNT, CDR2 YYREEE (reference sequence). CDR3 protein: CASRGSGGQETQYF. The CDR3 region has the DNA TGTGCCAGCCGAGGATCCGGGGGGCAAGAGACCCAGTACTTC.

For this clone: One end of the junction does not line up with germline, which may come from a read error. The gene calls are TRBV7-7 and TRBJ1-1; maybe TRBD1 (6 bases). The V gene's germline CDR1 is SSHAT and CDR2 FNYEAQ (reference sequence). The CDR3 contains 19 residues. The CDR3 protein is CASSLVRIWLRGMNTEAFF. The CDR3 DNA is TGTGCTAGCAGCTTAGTCCGGATATGGTTGAGGGGGATGAACACTGAAGCTTTCTTT.

This CDR3 reads CASSQEAAGGSTDTQYF. The CDR3 coding sequence is TGTGCCAGCAGCCAAGAGGCAGCGGGAGGATCCACAGATACGCAGTATTTT. This chain connects TRBV4-2 to TRBJ2-3; 9 positions agree with TRBD2. CDR3 length equals 17 residues. With V trimmed by 0 bases and J by 2 bases, 6 bases remained unmatched. CDR1 LGHNA and CDR2 YNFKEQ come from the germline V gene.